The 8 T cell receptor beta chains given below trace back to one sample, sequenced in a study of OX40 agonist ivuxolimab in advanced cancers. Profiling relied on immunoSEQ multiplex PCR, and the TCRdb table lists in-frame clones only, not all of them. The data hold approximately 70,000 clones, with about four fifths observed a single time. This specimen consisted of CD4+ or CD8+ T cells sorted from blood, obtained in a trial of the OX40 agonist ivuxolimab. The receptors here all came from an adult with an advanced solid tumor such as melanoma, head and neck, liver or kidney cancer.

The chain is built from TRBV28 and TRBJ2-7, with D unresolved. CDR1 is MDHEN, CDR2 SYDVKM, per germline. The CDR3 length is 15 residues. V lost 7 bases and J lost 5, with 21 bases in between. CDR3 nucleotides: TGTGCCAGCAAGAAGGAACGCAGCCCCAGTCACGAGCAGTACGTC. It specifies CASKKERSPSHEQYV.

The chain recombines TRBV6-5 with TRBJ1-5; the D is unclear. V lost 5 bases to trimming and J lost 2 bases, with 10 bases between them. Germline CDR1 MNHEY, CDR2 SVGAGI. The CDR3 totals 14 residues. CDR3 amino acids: CASSPLDGNQPQHF. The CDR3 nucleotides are TGTGCCAGCAGTCCCCTGGACGGCAATCAGCCCCAGCATTTT.

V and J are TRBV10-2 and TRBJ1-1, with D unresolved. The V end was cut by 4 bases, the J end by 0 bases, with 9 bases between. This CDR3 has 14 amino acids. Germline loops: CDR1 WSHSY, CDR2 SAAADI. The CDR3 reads CASSVEGMNTEAFF. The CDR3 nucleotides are TGCGCCAGCAGTGTAGAGGGAATGAACACTGAAGCTTTCTTT.

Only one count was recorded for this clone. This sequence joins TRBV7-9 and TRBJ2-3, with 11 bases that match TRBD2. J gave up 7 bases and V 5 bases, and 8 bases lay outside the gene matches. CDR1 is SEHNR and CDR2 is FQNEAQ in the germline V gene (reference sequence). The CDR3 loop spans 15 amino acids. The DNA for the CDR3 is TGTGCCAGCAGCCCGGGACTAGCGGTGTCAAATACGCAGTATTTT. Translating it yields CASSPGLAVSNTQYF. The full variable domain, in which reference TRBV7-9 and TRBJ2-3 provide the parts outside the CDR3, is DTGVSQNPRHKITKRGQNVTFRCDPISEHNRLYWYRQTLGQGPEFLTYFQNEAQLEKSRLLSDRFSAERPKGSFSTLEIQRTEQGDSAMYLCASSPGLAVSNTQYFGPGTRLTVL.

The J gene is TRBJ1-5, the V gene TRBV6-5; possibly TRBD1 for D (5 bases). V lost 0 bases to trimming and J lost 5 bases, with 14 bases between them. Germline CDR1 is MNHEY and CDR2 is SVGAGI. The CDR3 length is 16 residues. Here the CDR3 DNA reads TGTGCCAGCAGTTACTCGGCCAAGCTAGGGGATCAGCCCCAGCATTTT. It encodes CASSYSAKLGDQPQHF.

The CDR3 coding sequence is TGTGCCATCAGTCAGGGAGGATTAGCCTACGAGCAGTACTTC. Translated, it gives CAISQGGLAYEQYF. V gene TRBV10-3 combines with J gene TRBJ2-7, with D perhaps matching TRBD2 (6 bases). With 5 bases removed from V and 2 bases from J, the gap between germline ends came to 13 bases. The CDR3 runs to 14 residues. CDR1 and CDR2 (germline): ENHRY, SYGVKD.

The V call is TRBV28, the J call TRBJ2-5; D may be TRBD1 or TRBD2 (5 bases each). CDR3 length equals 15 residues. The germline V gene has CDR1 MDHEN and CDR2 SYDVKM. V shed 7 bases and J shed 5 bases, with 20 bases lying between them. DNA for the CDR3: TGTGCCAGCACCCCCTTTGTCGTGGGGGAGGAGACCCAGTACTTC. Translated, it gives CASTPFVVGEETQYF.

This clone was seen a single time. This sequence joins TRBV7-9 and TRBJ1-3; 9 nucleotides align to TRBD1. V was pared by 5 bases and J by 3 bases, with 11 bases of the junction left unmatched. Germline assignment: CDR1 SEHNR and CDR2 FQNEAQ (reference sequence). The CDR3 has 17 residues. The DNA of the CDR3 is TGTGCCAGCAGCGCCCGGGACAGGGAGGTCGGTGGAAACACCATATATTTT. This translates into CASSARDREVGGNTIYF.